The sequence of this T cell receptor beta chain was determined in a study of beta chain features in type 1 diabetes (dated by TCRdb to 2016 to 2019). Broadly, across the study: No differences in mean age, gender distribution, total cell number or subset yield were found between patients and healthy donors. Across all samples, some 100,000,000 sorted cells were examined, and cell number per subset correlated strongly with RNA yield. The study compared TCRB repertoires of sorted circulating CD4+ T cell subsets between recently diagnosed type 1 diabetes patients and matched healthy donors. Regulatory and stem cell-like memory subsets were obtained from only 8 patients and roughly eight healthy donors, while naive and central memory subsets were obtained from all 28 donors. The paper as a whole reports these results and caveats: Because small numbers of individuals were included in the HLA sub-analyses, any influence of HLA type on TCRB rearrangement was left unresolved. Sequencing cDNA rather than genomic DNA could over-represent highly expressing activated cells, although activation and CD3 levels did not differ between groups. Shorter templates might have been favored by PCR, but patient and control samples were amplified and corrected together, so both groups would have been affected equally by any skew. Fewer insertions and more nucleotide deletions at VDJ recombination sites were observed in patients with type 1 diabetes, implying thymic rearrangement abnormalities. A moderate but significant shortening of TCRB CDR3 length was observed in type 1 diabetes patients in all four CD4+ subsets. Naive, central memory and regulatory TCRB repertoires appeared to be more alike among patients than among healthy donors.

The entire isolated RNA was reverse transcribed using the High Capacity cDNA Reverse Transcription Kit, and thus expressed TCRB transcripts were sequenced. Deep immunoSEQ sequencing was applied to naive, central memory and regulatory T cell samples, giving an average of roughly 3.5 million total reads per sample. After sorted cells were lysed in RLT buffer, RNA was extracted with DNase-treated RNeasy Micro or Mini kits, with the choice depending on cell number. To prevent cross-contamination, each cell subset was processed individually, whereas patient and healthy donor samples were processed jointly. The immunoSEQ multiplex PCR was used to amplify TCRB sequences from cDNA, generating 87-bp fragments that spanned the CDR3 region. The amplicons were sequenced using the Illumina HiSeq platform. Turning to the authors' computational methods: Synthetic template baselines were used to correct PCR bias computationally, reads within Hamming distance 2 were collapsed, and singletons that could not be merged were discarded. Reads were aligned against IMGT so that V, D and J genes, CDR3 length and insertions or deletions at six rearrangement sites could be assigned. Within each subset, clonotype counts were normalized to the number of sorted cells before true diversity and Gini coefficients were calculated with the tcR R package. The overlap coefficient, calculated on TCRB nucleotide sequences, was used to quantify repertoire sharing. Out-of-frame TCRB sequences from naive cells were analyzed to stand in for the pre-selection repertoire. TCRdb took this table from immuneACCESS and kept in-frame rearrangements with V and J called. Such tables lack part of the clones; where checked against another copy, unresolved V genes explain under half of the gap, and the rest is unexplained. Clonal size and the V and J genes are those of that table, whereas D and trimming came from the DNA. Recorded for this sample are 810,000 or so clones; roughly 15% of them occurred a single time. In total, the top ten clones hold 0.023% of the sample.

This clone turned up a few times. Its antigen is currently not known. One junction end disagrees with the germline gene, perhaps due to a read error. This sample also contains other DNA sequences that code for the same CDR3. Each donor gave one peripheral blood draw, roughly 110 mL on average, collected into heparinised tubes. A BD FACSAria II was used to sort naive, central memory, regulatory and stem cell-like memory CD4+ T cells with a panel that included CD45RO, CCR7, CD25, CD127, CD95 and CD27. A purity above 98% was achieved for all sorted populations. PBMCs were isolated right away by Lymphoprep density gradient centrifugation and were stained directly, without culture. So that batch effects would be minimized, each experiment stained and sorted samples in pairs, pairing one healthy donor with one patient. Based on the germline V gene, the CDR1 and CDR2 sequences are SGHDT and YYEEEE. Counted from cysteine to phenylalanine, this CDR3 has 16 amino acids. CDR3 DNA is the only sequence kept; it has 48 bases, read in frame from the first base.

The chain links TRBV5-6 with TRBJ2-3, with 11 bases matching TRBD2. The TCR originated in a woman aged 18-35 years in good health. The specimen was naive CD4+ T cells from blood. Read against the paper, the sample's cell subset or site label means: true naive CD4+ T cells. The CDR3 protein sequence reads: CASSLRLAGGTDTQYF. The DNA is TGTGCCAGCAGCTTGAGGCTAGCGGGGGGCACGGATACGCAGTATTTT.